This record concerns one TCR beta chain sequence. With random hexamers, reverse transcription was performed on about 0.5 to 1 ug of RNA. Amplification of TCR beta CDR3 used immunoSEQ multiplex PCR across 54 Vbeta and 13 Jbeta. MiXCR was run by TCRdb on the immunoSEQ multiplex PCR reads, yielding one entry per CDR3 protein. The table has about 160,000 distinct CDR3 sequences, about 91% seen once; the top ten hold approximately 0.073%. The sample originates from a study of CD8 T cells in Susac syndrome. In blood CD8+ and CD4+ T cells, TCR beta underwent sequencing. Controls comprised healthy donors matched for age and sex. FACS enriched CD8+ TEMRA cells, while bulk CD8+ and CD4+ were negatively isolated. The TCR comes from a human donor in good health. Sequencing was carried out using CD4+ T cells from PBMCs.

In DNA, the CDR3 is TGTGCCAGCAGCTCCTCCGGGACAGGGAGCACTGAAGCTTTCTTT. Protein product: CASSSSGTGSTEAFF. V gene TRBV7-2 combines with J gene TRBJ1-1; 9 nucleotides line up with TRBD1. Germline V gene sequence: CDR1 SGHTA, CDR2 FQGNSA. J lost 4 bases, V lost 4 bases, and 7 bases had no gene match. The CDR3 runs 15 residues. Variable domain in full (rest from reference TRBV7-2 and TRBJ1-1): GAGVSQSPSNKVTEKGKDVELRCDPISGHTALYWYRQSLGQGLEFLIYFQGNSAPDKSGLPSDRFSAERTGGSVSTLTIQRTQQEDSAVYLCASSSSGTGSTEAFFGQGTRLTVV.